This T cell receptor (beta chain) was retrieved from a study of blood T cell repertoires in COVID-19 (dated by TCRdb to about 2020). Broadly, across the study: Samples covering the acute and convalescent phases of COVID-19 were provided by collaborators in the United States, Italy and Spain. The material from the prospective study consisted of cDNA or gDNA derived from T cells, B-cell-depleted T cells, or PBMCs. Deeply sampled blood TCRbeta repertoires from subjects exposed to, actively infected with, or recovered from COVID-19 were included in the dataset. The repertoires were released in a freely available public database intended as a resource for research on the immune response to SARS-CoV-2. The samples were drawn from the first 160 participants of the ongoing ImmuneRACE study and from 1,200 or so subjects provided by 6 global collaborators. Nearly every sample came with metadata listing a de-identified subject ID, COVID-19 status, age in years and sex. HLA class I and class II types, where available, came from metadata supplied by the sample provider rather than from assay-based typing.

This clone was observed a few times. What antigen it recognizes has not been identified. No qualities accompany the bases; no much larger clone lies one base away. Results the study describes overall, beyond this receptor: The amount of clinical and demographic metadata varied by source and participant and was provided uncurated.

Enrolling through a virtual design, the prospective study's participants ranged in age from roughly 18 to 95 years and lived across 24 United States geographic areas. In the prospective study, participants were assigned to cohorts based on the clinical history participants reported in a screening survey and a study questionnaire. For ImmuneRACE Cohort 3, a participant was defined as recovered based on two consecutive negative NP/OP PCR tests, clearance by a healthcare professional, or resolution of symptoms. In the prospective study, whole blood, serum and a nasopharyngeal or oropharyngeal swab were collected from each participant by mobile phlebotomists. Participants in the prospective study had the option to provide additional blood draws and questionnaires over a roughly two-month period. Blood samples from the prospective study were shipped frozen or at room temperature prior to DNA extraction.

The CDR1 and CDR2 encoded by the germline V gene (reference sequence) are LNHDA and SQIVND. CDR3 length: 16 amino acids, cysteine to phenylalanine. Only CDR3 DNA is held: 48 bases, read in frame from base 1. V was cut back by 3 bases and J by 2 bases, leaving a gap of 14 bases between them. TCRbeta CDR3 regions were amplified from genomic DNA by means of the immunoSEQ Assay, a bias-controlled multiplex PCR. As for the authors' bioinformatics: The number of nucleated cells in each sample was estimated by amplification of reference gene primers within the assay. To quantify the absolute abundance of each unique TCRbeta CDR3 rearrangement, sequence reads were collapsed and filtered. Productive Simpson clonality was computed per sample as the square root of Simpson's diversity index over productive rearrangements. Drawn from immuneACCESS, this table holds only the in-frame rearrangements with V and J called that TCRdb kept. Clones are partly lost; checked studies trace under half to an unresolved V gene and leave the rest unexplained. V, J and clone size derive from that table, while D and trimming were established from the DNA sequence. The sample includes about 310,000 clones, with approximately 91% observed a single time. The ten largest clones represent over 8% of the sample.

The sequencing sample was made of PBMCs or T cells enriched from blood (not recorded which). The rearranged segments are TRBV19 and TRBJ1-5; TRBD1 is possibly the D segment (5 matching bases). The TCR was taken from a middle-aged woman who had recovered from COVID-19. This receptor carries the CDR3 CASSIWRGGGNQPQHF. The sequence in DNA is TGTGCCAGTAGTATTTGGCGGGGGGGTGGCAATCAGCCCCAGCATTTT.